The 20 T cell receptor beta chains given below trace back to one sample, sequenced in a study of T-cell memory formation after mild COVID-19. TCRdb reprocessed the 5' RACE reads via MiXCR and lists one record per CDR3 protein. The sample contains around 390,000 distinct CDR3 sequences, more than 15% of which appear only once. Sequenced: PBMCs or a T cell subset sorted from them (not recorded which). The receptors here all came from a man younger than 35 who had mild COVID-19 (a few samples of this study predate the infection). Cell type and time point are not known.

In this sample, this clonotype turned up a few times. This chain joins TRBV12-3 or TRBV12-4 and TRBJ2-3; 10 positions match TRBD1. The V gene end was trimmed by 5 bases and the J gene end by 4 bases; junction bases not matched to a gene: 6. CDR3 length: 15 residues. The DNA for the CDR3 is TGTGCCAGCAGTAATTACGGGACAGGGGCAGATACGCAGTATTTT. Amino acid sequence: CASSNYGTGADTQYF.

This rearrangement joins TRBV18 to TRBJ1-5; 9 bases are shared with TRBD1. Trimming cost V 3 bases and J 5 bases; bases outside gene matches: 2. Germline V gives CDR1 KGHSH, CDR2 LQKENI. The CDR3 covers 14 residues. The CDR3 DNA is TGTGCCAGCTCACCTCGACAGGGGGATCAGCCCCAGCATTTT. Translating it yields CASSPRQGDQPQHF.

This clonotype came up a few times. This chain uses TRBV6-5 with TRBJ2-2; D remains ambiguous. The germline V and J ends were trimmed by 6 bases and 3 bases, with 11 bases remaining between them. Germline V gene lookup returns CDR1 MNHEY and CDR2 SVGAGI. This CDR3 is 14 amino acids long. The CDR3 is CASRPPLYTGELFF. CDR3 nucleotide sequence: TGTGCCAGCAGGCCACCACTCTACACCGGGGAGCTGTTTTTT.

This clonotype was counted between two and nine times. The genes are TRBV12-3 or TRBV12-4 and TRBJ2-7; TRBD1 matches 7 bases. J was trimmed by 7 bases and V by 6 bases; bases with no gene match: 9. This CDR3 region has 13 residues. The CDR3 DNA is TGTGCCAGCAGCTTACAGGGGTTAGGGGAGCAGTACGTC. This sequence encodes CASSLQGLGEQYV.

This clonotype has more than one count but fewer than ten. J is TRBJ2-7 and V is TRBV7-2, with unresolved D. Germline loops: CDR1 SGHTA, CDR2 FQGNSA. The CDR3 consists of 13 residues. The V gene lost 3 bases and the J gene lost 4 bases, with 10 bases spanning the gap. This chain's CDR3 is CASSFDHRYEQYV. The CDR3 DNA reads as TGTGCCAGCAGCTTTGATCACCGGTACGAGCAGTACGTC.

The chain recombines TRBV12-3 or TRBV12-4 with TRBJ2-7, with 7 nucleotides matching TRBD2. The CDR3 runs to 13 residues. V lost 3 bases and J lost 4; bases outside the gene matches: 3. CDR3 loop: CASSFGSGYEQYV. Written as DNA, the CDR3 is TGTGCCAGCAGTTTTGGTAGCGGGTACGAGCAGTACGTC.

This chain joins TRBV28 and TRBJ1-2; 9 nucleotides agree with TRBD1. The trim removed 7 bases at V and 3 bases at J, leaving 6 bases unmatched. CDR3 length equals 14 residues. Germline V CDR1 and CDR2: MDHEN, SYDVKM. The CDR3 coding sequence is TGTGCCAGCACGACAGGGGGGGTGGACTATGGCTACACCTTC. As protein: CASTTGGVDYGYTF.

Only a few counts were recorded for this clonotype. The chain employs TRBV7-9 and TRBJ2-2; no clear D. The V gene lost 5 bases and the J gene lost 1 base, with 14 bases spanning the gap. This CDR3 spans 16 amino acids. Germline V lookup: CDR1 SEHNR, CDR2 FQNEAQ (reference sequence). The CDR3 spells CASSTGAQVNTGELFF. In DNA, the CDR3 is TGTGCCAGCAGCACCGGTGCACAAGTGAACACCGGGGAGCTGTTTTTT.

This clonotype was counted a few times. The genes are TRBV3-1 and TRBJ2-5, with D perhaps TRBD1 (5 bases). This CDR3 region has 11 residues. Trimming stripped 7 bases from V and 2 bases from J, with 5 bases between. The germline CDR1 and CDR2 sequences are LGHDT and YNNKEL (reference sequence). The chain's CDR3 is CASKGQETQYF. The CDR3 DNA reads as TGTGCCAGCAAGGGGCAAGAGACCCAGTACTTC.

The CDR3 loop is CASSPGQDQETQYF. The CDR3 DNA sequence: TGTGCCAGCAGCCCTGGACAGGACCAAGAGACCCAGTACTTC. V usage is TRBV5-4 and J usage is TRBJ2-5, with 7 bases fitting TRBD1. CDR3 length equals 14 residues. Germline V gene data show CDR1 as SGHNT and CDR2 as YYREEE (reference sequence). V shed 4 bases, J shed 0 bases, and the junction held 3 bases outside the gene matches. The full variable domain, completed using reference TRBV5-4 and TRBJ2-5, is ETGVTQSPTHLIKTRGQQVTLRCSSQSGHNTVSWYQQALGQGPQFIFQYYREEENGRGNFPPRFSGLQFPNYSSELNVNALELDDSALYLCASSPGQDQETQYFGPGTRLLVL.

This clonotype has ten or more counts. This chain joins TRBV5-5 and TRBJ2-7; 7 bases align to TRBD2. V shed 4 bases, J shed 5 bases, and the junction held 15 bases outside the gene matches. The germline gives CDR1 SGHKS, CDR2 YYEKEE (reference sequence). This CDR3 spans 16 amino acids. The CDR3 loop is CASSPTGEGRVHEQYV. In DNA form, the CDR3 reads TGTGCCAGCAGCCCGACCGGGGAGGGACGTGTTCACGAGCAGTACGTC.

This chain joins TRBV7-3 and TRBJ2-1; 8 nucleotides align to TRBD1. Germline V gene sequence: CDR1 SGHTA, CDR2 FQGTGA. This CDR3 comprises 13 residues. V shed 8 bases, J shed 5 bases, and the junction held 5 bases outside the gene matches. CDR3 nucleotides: TGTGCCAGCTCGCAGGACAGGGACAATGAGCAGTTCTTC. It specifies CASSQDRDNEQFF.

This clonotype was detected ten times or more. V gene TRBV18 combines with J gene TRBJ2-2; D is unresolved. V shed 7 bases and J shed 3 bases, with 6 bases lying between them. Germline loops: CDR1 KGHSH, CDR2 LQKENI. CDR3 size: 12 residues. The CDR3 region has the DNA TGTGCCAGCTTCACTTACACCGGGGAGCTGTTTTTT. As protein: CASFTYTGELFF.

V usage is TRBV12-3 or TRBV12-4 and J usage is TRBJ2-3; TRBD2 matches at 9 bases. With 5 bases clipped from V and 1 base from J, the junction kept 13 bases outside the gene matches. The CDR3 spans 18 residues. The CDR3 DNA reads TGTGCCAGCAGTGGAAGCGGGGGGACTCCTTTTGGCACAGATACGCAGTATTTT. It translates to CASSGSGGTPFGTDTQYF.

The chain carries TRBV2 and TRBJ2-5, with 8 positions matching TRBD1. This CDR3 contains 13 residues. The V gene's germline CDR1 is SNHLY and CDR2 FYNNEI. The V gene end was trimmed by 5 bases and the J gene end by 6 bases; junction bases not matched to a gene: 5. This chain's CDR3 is CASSIQGVKTQYF. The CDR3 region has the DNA TGTGCCAGCAGTATACAGGGGGTGAAGACCCAGTACTTC.

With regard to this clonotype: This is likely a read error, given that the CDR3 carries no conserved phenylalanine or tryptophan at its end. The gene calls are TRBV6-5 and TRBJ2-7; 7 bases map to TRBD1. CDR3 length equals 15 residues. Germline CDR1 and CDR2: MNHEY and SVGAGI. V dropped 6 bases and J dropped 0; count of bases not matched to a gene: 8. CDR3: CASSSGQAVSYEQYL. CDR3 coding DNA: TGTGCCAGCAGCTCCGGACAGGCGGTCTCCTACGAGCAGTACTTA.

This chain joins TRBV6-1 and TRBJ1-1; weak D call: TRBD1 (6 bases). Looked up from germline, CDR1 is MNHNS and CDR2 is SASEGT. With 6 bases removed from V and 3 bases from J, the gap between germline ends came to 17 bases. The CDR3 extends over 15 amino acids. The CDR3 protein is CASSEYTGLDTEAFF. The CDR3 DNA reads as TGTGCCAGCAGCGAATACACAGGGCTCGACACTGAAGCTTTCTTT.

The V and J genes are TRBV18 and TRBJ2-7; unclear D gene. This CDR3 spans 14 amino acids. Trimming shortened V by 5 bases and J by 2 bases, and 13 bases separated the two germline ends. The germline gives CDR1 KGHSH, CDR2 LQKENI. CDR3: CASSTTDRAYEQYV. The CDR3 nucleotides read TGTGCCAGCTCAACGACCGATCGGGCCTACGAGCAGTACGTC.

As DNA, the CDR3 is TGTGCCAGCTCACCAGGGATCCCTGAAGCTTTCTTT. Translated, it gives CASSPGIPEAFF. The chain carries TRBV18 and TRBJ1-1; D gene unclear. This CDR3 has 12 residues. V was shortened by 2 bases and J by 6 bases, with 7 bases between the two germline ends. CDR1 and CDR2 (germline): KGHSH, LQKENI.

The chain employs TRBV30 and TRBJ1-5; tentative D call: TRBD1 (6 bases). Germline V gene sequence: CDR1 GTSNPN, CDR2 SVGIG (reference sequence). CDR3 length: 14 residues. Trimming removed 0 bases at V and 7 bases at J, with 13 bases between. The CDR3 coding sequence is TGTGCCTGGAGTGTATTGGGGGGCCGGCAGCCCCAGCATTTT. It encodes CAWSVLGGRQPQHF.